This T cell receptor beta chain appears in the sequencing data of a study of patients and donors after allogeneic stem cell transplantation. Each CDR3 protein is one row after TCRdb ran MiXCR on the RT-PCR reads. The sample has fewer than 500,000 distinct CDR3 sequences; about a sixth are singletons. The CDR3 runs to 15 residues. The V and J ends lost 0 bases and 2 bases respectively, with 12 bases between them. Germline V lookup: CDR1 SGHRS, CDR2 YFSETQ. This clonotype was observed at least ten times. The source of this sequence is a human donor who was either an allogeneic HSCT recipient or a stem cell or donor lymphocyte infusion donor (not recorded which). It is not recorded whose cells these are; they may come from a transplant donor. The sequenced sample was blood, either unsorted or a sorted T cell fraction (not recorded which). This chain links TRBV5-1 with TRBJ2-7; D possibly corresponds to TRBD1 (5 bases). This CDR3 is CASSLGQSSTYEQYF. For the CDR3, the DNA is TGCGCCAGCAGCTTGGGACAGAGCTCGACCTACGAGCAGTACTTC.